A selection of T cell receptor beta chains follows, all from one sample in a study of CD8 T cells in Susac syndrome. Each CDR3 protein gets one entry after TCRdb re-called the immunoSEQ multiplex PCR reads with MiXCR. The sample has around 270,000 distinct CDR3 sequences; around 91% are singletons. Sequences were obtained from CD8+ T cells from PBMCs. The receptors originated from a human donor with multiple sclerosis. Both conserved end residues are part of each CDR3. The order of the fields is D gene, J gene, clone size, V gene, CDR3 DNA, CDR3 protein. A D gene is named only where the DNA matches it firmly. The listing skips clone size in some rows; elsewhere it reads once, few, many or a size class.

D: TRBD1; J: TRBJ1-1; size: NA; V: TRBV28; DNA: TGTGCCATATCAGACGGGGGACAGGTTTCCTTTATGAACACTGAAGCTTTCTTT; CDR3: CAISDGGQVSFMNTEAFF
D: TRBD1; J: TRBJ2-5; size: NA; V: TRBV7-9; DNA: TGTGCCAGCAGCTCGTCTAGGGGGCTGGAGACCCAGTACTTC; CDR3: CASSSSRGLETQYF
D: TRBD2; J: TRBJ2-2; size: NA; V: TRBV7-2; DNA: TGTGCCAGCAGCTTAGCCTTTAGCGGGGGGGCGGGCACCGGGGAGCTGTTTTTT; CDR3: CASSLAFSGGAGTGELFF
D: NA; J: TRBJ1-5; size: NA; V: TRBV25-1; DNA: TGTGCCAGCAGTAGGTCAGGGGCTCAGCCCCAGCATTTT; CDR3: CASSRSGAQPQHF
D: TRBD1; J: TRBJ2-3; size: NA; V: TRBV28; DNA: TGTGCCAGCAGTTTTGTACCCGGGACAGCCGCAGCCTTGACAGATACGCAGTATTTT; CDR3: CASSFVPGTAAALTDTQYF
D: NA; J: TRBJ1-1; size: NA; V: TRBV5-4; DNA: TGTGCCAGCAGCTTGATTCAGGGGCGGAACACTGAAGCTTTCTTT; CDR3: CASSLIQGRNTEAFF
D: TRBD2; J: TRBJ2-1; size: NA; V: TRBV6-2/TRBV6-3; DNA: TGTGCCAGCAGTTACTCGATTGCGGGGGGCTACAATGAGCAGTTCTTC; CDR3: CASSYSIAGGYNEQFF
D: NA; J: TRBJ1-5; size: NA; V: TRBV15; DNA: TGTGCCACCAGCAACAAGGGGCCCTATCAGCCCCAGCATTTT; CDR3: CATSNKGPYQPQHF
D: NA; J: TRBJ2-2; size: NA; V: TRBV24-1; DNA: TGTGCCACCAGTGATTCAGGGGCACCGCTGGGGATTGTCGGGGAGCTGTTTTTT; CDR3: CATSDSGAPLGIVGELFF
D: TRBD1; J: TRBJ1-4; size: once; V: TRBV27; DNA: TGTGCCAGCAGACTACAGGGGATTAATGAAAAACTGTTTTTT; CDR3: CASRLQGINEKLFF